This record concerns one TCR beta chain sequence. The data originate from a study of blood T cell repertoires in COVID-19. As processed by the authors: Amplification of reference gene primers provided the estimated nucleated cell counts. This table comes from immunoSEQ multiplex PCR, and its TCRdb copy is limited to in-frame clones, with some not included. V and J calls plus clone size are reproduced from that table; the DNA served to infer D and trimming. The data show over 200,000 clones, around nine tenths seen once. Enrolled through a virtual design, the participants were between about 18 and 100 years of age and came from under 30 US areas. Participant-given clinical history determined each cohort assignment. Participants in the exposed group had met a COVID-19 case in the 2 weeks before joining the study. Germline values: CDR1 SNHLY, CDR2 FYNNEI. The CDR3 has 14 amino acids. Trimming left V 8 bases short and J 6 bases short, with 17 bases between.

This sequence originates from a woman in her 30s who had been exposed to COVID-19. The genes are TRBV2 and TRBJ1-5; D is unresolved. The sample taken for sequencing was PBMCs or T cells enriched from blood (not recorded which). CDR3: CASVSSGLAQPQHF. CDR3 nucleotides: TGTGCCAGCGTCTCCTCCGGCCTAGCTCAGCCCCAGCATTTT.